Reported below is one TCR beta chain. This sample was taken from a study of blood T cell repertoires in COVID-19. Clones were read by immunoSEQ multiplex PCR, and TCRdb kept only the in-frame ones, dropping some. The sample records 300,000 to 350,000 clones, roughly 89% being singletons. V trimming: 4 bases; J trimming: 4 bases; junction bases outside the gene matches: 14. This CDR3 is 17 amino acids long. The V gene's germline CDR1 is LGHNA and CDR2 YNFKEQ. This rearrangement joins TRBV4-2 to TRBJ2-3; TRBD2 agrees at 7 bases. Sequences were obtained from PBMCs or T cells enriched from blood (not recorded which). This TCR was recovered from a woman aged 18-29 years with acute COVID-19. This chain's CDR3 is CASSPTGAGVGADTQYF. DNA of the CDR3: TGTGCCAGCAGCCCGACGGGCGCGGGAGTTGGCGCAGATACGCAGTATTTT.